Given below is one TCR beta chain in context. The antigen remains unidentified. The record originates from a study of cytomegalovirus exposure and HLA in healthy donors. PCR primers comprised 60 Vbeta and 13 Jbeta primers. The method was immunoSEQ multiplex PCR; TCRdb's version includes in-frame clones alone and lacks a portion of them. The sample includes 150,000 to 200,000 clones, 80% of them seen just once. Whole-study results and caveats: A later analysis linked 15,000 to 20,000 TCR beta sequences to HLA alleles at 0.05 false discovery rate.

Per germline, CDR1 SGDLS and CDR2 YYNGEE. The CDR3 consists of 17 residues. V lost 0 bases, J lost 6 bases, and 10 bases stayed unmatched. The TCR sequence derives from a man between 35 and 55 years old in good health and CMV-seronegative. J is TRBJ2-1 and V is TRBV9, with 9 bases lining up with TRBD1. The sequenced sample was PBMCs. The CDR3 DNA reads TGTGCCAGCAGCGTAGGAGGACGGGACAGGGTCGGCAATGAGCAGTTCTTC. Its translation: CASSVGGRDRVGNEQFF. Variable domain in full (rest from reference TRBV9 and TRBJ2-1): DSGVTQTPKHLITATGQRVTLRCSPRSGDLSVYWYQQSLDQGLQFLIQYYNGEERAKGNILERFSAQQFPDLHSELNLSSLELGDSALYFCASSVGGRDRVGNEQFFGPGTRLTVL.